Listed below are T cell receptor beta chains from one sample, sequenced in a study of control samples from healthy donors and cancer patients. TCRdb's table, derived via immunoSEQ multiplex PCR, lists solely in-frame clones and lacks some. The table records under 150,000 clones, roughly 91% of them present only once. Sequences were obtained from PBMCs. The receptors originated from a man aged 50-59 years with head and neck cancer. The conserved cysteine and the conserved F or W are not part of the CDR3 here. Each record gives: J gene, V gene, CDR3 protein.

j_call: TRBJ2-2; v_call: TRBV7-3; cdr3_aa: ASSSNSLNTGELF
j_call: TRBJ1-1; v_call: TRBV4-2; cdr3_aa: ASSPSGLGTEAF
j_call: TRBJ1-2; v_call: TRBV6-1; cdr3_aa: ASSEPGTGGRYGYT
j_call: TRBJ2-7; v_call: TRBV5-1; cdr3_aa: ASSSGQGLHEQY
j_call: TRBJ1-3; v_call: TRBV14; cdr3_aa: ASSQAGLYSGNTIY
j_call: TRBJ2-7; v_call: TRBV6-5; cdr3_aa: ASSRPLGLYEQY
j_call: TRBJ2-1; v_call: TRBV5-1; cdr3_aa: ASSLGMGLRNEQF
j_call: TRBJ1-1; v_call: TRBV12-1; cdr3_aa: ASSLTGMNTEAF
j_call: TRBJ2-2; v_call: TRBV13; cdr3_aa: ASSLAGGAPGELF
j_call: TRBJ2-2; v_call: TRBV30; cdr3_aa: AWSRTVMNTGELF
j_call: TRBJ1-3; v_call: TRBV5-6; cdr3_aa: ASRYISGNTIY
j_call: TRBJ2-7; v_call: TRBV6-2/TRBV6-3; cdr3_aa: ASSFRTRGQLEQY
j_call: TRBJ1-2; v_call: TRBV4-2; cdr3_aa: ASSLPGTNYGYT
j_call: TRBJ2-3; v_call: TRBV5-1; cdr3_aa: ASSLESTDTQY
j_call: TRBJ2-4; v_call: TRBV4-3; cdr3_aa: ASSQEPLISGGRNIQY
j_call: TRBJ2-5; v_call: TRBV27; cdr3_aa: ASSLAGTAQETQY
j_call: TRBJ2-1; v_call: TRBV5-4; cdr3_aa: ASSFGQGRYNEQF
j_call: TRBJ2-1; v_call: TRBV3-1/TRBV3-2; cdr3_aa: ASSQDRLSYNEQF
j_call: TRBJ2-3; v_call: TRBV30; cdr3_aa: AWSIAGARTDTQY